These 3 T cell receptor beta chains were all obtained from the same sample, sequenced in a study of shared clonotypes between healthy human individuals (dated by TCRdb to the early 2020s). The method behind the library was the immunoSEQ multiplex PCR assay. This immuneACCESS table, as held by TCRdb, lists in-frame sequences with V and J called but not all clones. Of the missing ones, under half trace to an unresolved V gene in checked studies; the others have no known cause. Counted in this sample were about 1.1 million clones; about 80% of them appeared once. 0.85% to 1% of the sample lies in the top ten. Sequencing used memory CD4+ T cells from PBMCs. The sample's cell subset or site, from its label and the paper: CD45RA-negative fraction. The receptors stem from a man aged 18 to 29 in good health. Some clones in this sample may be carry-over from other donors' samples.

In this sample, this clone turned up a few times. The rearrangement uses TRBV14 and TRBJ1-3, with a weak D call TRBD1 (5 bases). The ends were cut back, 6 bases at V and 3 bases at J, with 12 bases in the middle. There are 14 residues in the CDR3. The V gene's germline CDR1 is SGHDN and CDR2 FVKESK. The CDR3 is CASRKMTDGNTIYF. Written as DNA, the CDR3 is TGTGCCAGCAGAAAGATGACAGATGGAAACACCATATATTTT.

Comments on this clone: The sample carries other DNA sequences with the same CDR3. The chain joins TRBV10-3 to TRBJ2-7; 10 positions match TRBD2. The CDR3 loop spans 15 amino acids. The germline V gene encodes CDR1 ENHRY and CDR2 SYGVKD. After removal of 2 bases from V and 2 bases from J, the junction contained 3 bases not matched to a gene. CDR3 residues: CAISERTSGAYEQYF. The CDR3 bases are TGTGCCATCAGTGAGCGGACTAGCGGAGCCTACGAGCAGTACTTC.

This rearrangement joins TRBV4-3 to TRBJ2-3; 16 nucleotides align to TRBD2. The CDR3 sequence is 16 residues long. Germline assignment: CDR1 LGHNA and CDR2 YSLEER. With V trimmed by 4 bases and J by 6 bases, 4 bases remained unmatched. In nucleotides, the CDR3 is TGCGCCAGCAGCCCGGGACTAGCGGGAGGGGCGGATACGCAGTATTTT. The encoded protein is CASSPGLAGGADTQYF.